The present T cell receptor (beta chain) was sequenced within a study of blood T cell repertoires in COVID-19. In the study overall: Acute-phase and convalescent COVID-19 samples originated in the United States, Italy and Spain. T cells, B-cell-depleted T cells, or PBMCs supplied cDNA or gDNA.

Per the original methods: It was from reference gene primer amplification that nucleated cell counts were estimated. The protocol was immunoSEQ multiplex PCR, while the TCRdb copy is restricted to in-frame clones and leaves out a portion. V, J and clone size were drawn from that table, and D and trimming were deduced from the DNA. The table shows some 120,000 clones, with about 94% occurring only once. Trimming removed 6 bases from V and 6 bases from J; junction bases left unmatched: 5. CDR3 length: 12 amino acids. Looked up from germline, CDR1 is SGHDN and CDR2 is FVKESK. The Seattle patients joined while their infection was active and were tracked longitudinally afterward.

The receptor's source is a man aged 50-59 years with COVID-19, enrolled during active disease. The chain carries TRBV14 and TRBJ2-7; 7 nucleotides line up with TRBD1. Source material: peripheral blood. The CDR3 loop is CASSTGVREQYV. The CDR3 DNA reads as TGTGCCAGCAGTACAGGGGTACGCGAGCAGTACGTC.